This is a list of T cell receptor beta chains from one sample in a study of human thymus T cells. Libraries were prepared by immunoSEQ multiplex PCR; TCRdb keeps only in-frame clonotypes and omits some of them. The sample has 40,000 to 45,000 clones; 94% are singletons. Sequencing input: blood. These receptors came from a boy in the first two years of life with a congenital heart defect but otherwise immunologically healthy. Each CDR3 is given with its conserved first and last residue. The D gene is left open where the match is weak. Expanded clones get a size class; other rows say once, few or many, or leave the size out.

cdr3_aa	cdr3_nt	v_call	j_call	clone_size	d_call
CASSKQMNTEAFF	TGTGCCAGCAGCAAACAAATGAACACTGAAGCTTTCTTT	TRBV21-1	TRBJ1-1	NA	NA
CASSQDGLAGGRTDTQYF	TGCGCCAGCAGCCAAGATGGACTAGCGGGGGGGCGCACAGATACGCAGTATTTT	TRBV4-3	TRBJ2-3	NA	TRBD2
CASSATPGGKQYF	TGTGCCAGCAGCGCGACCCCCGGGGGGAAGCAGTACTTC	TRBV9	TRBJ2-7	once	TRBD2
CASSFNSAQPQHF	TGTGCCAGCAGCTTTAACAGTGCTCAGCCCCAGCATTTT	TRBV7-2	TRBJ1-5	NA	NA
CASSLVVGLAKNIQYF	TGTGCCAGCAGCTTAGTAGTCGGGCTAGCCAAAAACATTCAGTACTTC	TRBV7-9	TRBJ2-4	NA	NA
CASSPQGGNTGELFF	TGCGCCAGCAGTCCTCAGGGCGGGAACACCGGGGAGCTGTTTTTT	TRBV5-1	TRBJ2-2	few	NA
CASSWQGAGANVLTF	TGTGCCAGCAGCTGGCAGGGGGCTGGGGCCAACGTCCTGACTTTC	TRBV11-1	TRBJ2-6	NA	TRBD1
CASSGELGTHEQYF	TGTGCCAGCAGTGGGGAACTAGGAACCCACGAGCAGTACTTC	TRBV6-1	TRBJ2-7	NA	NA
CASSADKRDSQYF	TGTGCCAGCAGCGCTGATAAGCGAGATTCGCAGTATTTT	TRBV7-2	TRBJ2-3	NA	NA
CASSQESGRGETQYF	TGCGCCAGCAGCCAAGAATCGGGCCGCGGGGAGACCCAGTACTTC	TRBV4-3	TRBJ2-5	NA	NA
CAISEGRDTYGYTF	TGTGCCATCAGTGAGGGCCGGGACACCTATGGCTACACCTTC	TRBV10-3	TRBJ1-2	NA	NA
CASSRLAGNNEQFF	TGTGCCAGCAGTCGTCTAGCGGGGAATAATGAGCAGTTCTTC	TRBV27	TRBJ2-1	NA	TRBD2
CASSQDRDTEAFF	TGTGCCAGCAGCCAAGACAGGGACACTGAAGCTTTCTTT	TRBV4-2	TRBJ1-1	NA	NA
CASSVGDYYGYTF	TGTGCCAGCAGCGTAGGGGACTACTATGGCTACACCTTC	TRBV9	TRBJ1-2	NA	NA
CAWSSTTATF	TGTGCCTGGAGTTCTACGACGGCCACCTTC	TRBV30	TRBJ1-2	NA	NA
CASSNRTGGLYGYTF	TGTGCCAGCAGCAATAGGACAGGGGGACTCTATGGCTACACCTTC	TRBV7-2	TRBJ1-2	NA	TRBD1
CASSPTGGEQYF	TGCGCCAGCAGCCCCACAGGGGGCGAGCAGTACTTC	TRBV5-1	TRBJ2-7	once	TRBD1
CASSHRANQPQHF	TGTGCCAGTAGTCACAGGGCGAATCAGCCCCAGCATTTT	TRBV19	TRBJ1-5	NA	NA
CASSRPGLANTGELFF	TGCGCCAGCAGCCGACCGGGACTAGCGAACACCGGGGAGCTGTTTTTT	TRBV5-1	TRBJ2-2	NA	TRBD2
CASSQVRSNYGYTF	TGCGCCAGCAGCCAGGTGAGATCTAACTATGGCTACACCTTC	TRBV4-3	TRBJ1-2	NA	NA
CASNRASGGLETQYF	TGTGCCTCCAATAGGGCTAGCGGGGGGTTGGAGACCCAGTACTTC	TRBV7-2	TRBJ2-5	NA	TRBD2
CASSDRGALSYEQYF	TGTGCCAGCAGTGATCGGGGGGCCCTCTCCTACGAGCAGTACTTC	TRBV6-1	TRBJ2-7	NA	NA
CASSPTVQGETQYF	TGCGCCAGCAGCCCGACCGTTCAAGGAGAGACCCAGTACTTC	TRBV5-1	TRBJ2-5	NA	NA
CASSYSGGQETQYF	TGTGCCAGCAGTTACAGCGGGGGGCAAGAGACCCAGTACTTC	TRBV6-5	TRBJ2-5	NA	TRBD2
CASSPTPGVGEKLFF	TGCGCCAGCAGCCCGACCCCAGGGGTAGGAGAAAAACTGTTTTTT	TRBV4-3	TRBJ1-4	NA	NA
CASSLAAPGQGNSPLHF	TGCGCCAGCAGCTTGGCGGCCCCGGGACAGGGCAACTCACCCCTCCACTTT	TRBV5-1	TRBJ1-6	once	TRBD1
CAANREPDYGYTF	TGTGCCGCTAACAGGGAACCCGACTATGGCTACACCTTC	TRBV10-3	TRBJ1-2	NA	NA
CASSLGDTYEQYF	TGTGCCAGCAGTTTAGGGGACACCTACGAGCAGTACTTC	TRBV27	TRBJ2-7	NA	NA
CASSSLLAGFTDTQYF	TGTGCCAGCAGCTCCCTCCTAGCGGGGTTCACAGATACGCAGTATTTT	TRBV7-8	TRBJ2-3	NA	TRBD2
CASSLQNNSPLHF	TGTGCCAGCAGCTTACAAAATAATTCACCCCTCCACTTT	TRBV7-9	TRBJ1-6	once	NA
CASSQGRSLNEQYF	TGTGCCAGCAGCCAAGGCCGTAGCTTGAACGAGCAGTACTTC	TRBV4-2	TRBJ2-7	NA	NA
CASSQLGQGNGYTF	TGCGCCAGCAGCCAACTGGGACAGGGGAACGGCTACACCTTC	TRBV4-1	TRBJ1-2	NA	TRBD1
CASSQARGSGNIQYF	TGTGCCAGCAGCCAGGCTCGGGGGAGTGGAAACATTCAGTACTTC	TRBV4-2	TRBJ2-4	NA	NA
CASSLGQGSYNEQFF	TGTGCCAGCAGCTTAGGACAGGGAAGCTACAATGAGCAGTTCTTC	TRBV11-3	TRBJ2-1	NA	TRBD1
CASSETGGYGYTF	TGCGCCAGCTCGGAGACAGGGGGCTATGGCTACACCTTC	TRBV10-1	TRBJ1-2	NA	TRBD1
CASSGINTDTQYF	TGCGCCAGTAGCGGAATTAACACAGATACGCAGTATTTT	TRBV5-1	TRBJ2-3	NA	NA
CASSVMVNTEAFF	TGTGCCAGCAGCGTAATGGTGAACACTGAAGCTTTCTTT	TRBV9	TRBJ1-1	once	NA
CASSEVGTADTQYF	TGTGCCAGCAGTGAAGTTGGTACGGCCGATACGCAGTATTTT	TRBV6-1	TRBJ2-3	NA	NA
CASSQLIPGRQETQYF	TGTGCCAGCAGCCAACTAATACCGGGACGACAAGAGACCCAGTACTTC	TRBV7-2	TRBJ2-5	NA	NA
CASSEQGNQPQHF	TGTGCCAGCAGTGAACAGGGCAATCAGCCCCAGCATTTT	TRBV2	TRBJ1-5	NA	NA
CASSVGLAGWGTQYF	TGTGCCAGCAGCGTAGGGCTAGCGGGTTGGGGTACGCAGTATTTT	TRBV9	TRBJ2-3	once	TRBD2
CASSIQGPAYEQYF	TGTGCCAGCAGTATACAGGGGCCCGCCTACGAGCAGTACTTC	TRBV2	TRBJ2-7	NA	TRBD1
CARSLDRANYGYTF	TGCGCCAGAAGCTTGGACAGGGCTAACTATGGCTACACCTTC	TRBV5-1	TRBJ1-2	NA	TRBD1
CACQGVSNSPLHF	TGTGCCTGCCAGGGGGTTAGTAATTCACCCCTCCACTTT	TRBV30	TRBJ1-6	NA	TRBD1
CASSLAALFGAETQYF	TGTGCCAGCAGCTTAGCGGCCCTCTTTGGGGCGGAGACCCAGTACTTC	TRBV7-9	TRBJ2-5	NA	NA
CASGTYEQYF	TGTGCCAGCGGGACCTACGAGCAGTACTTC	TRBV28	TRBJ2-7	NA	NA
CASTLNRGGPDTQYF	TGTGCCAGCACCCTAAATCGGGGGGGCCCAGATACGCAGTATTTT	TRBV2	TRBJ2-3	NA	TRBD2
CASSSSVETQYF	TGTGCCAGCAGCTCTTCAGTAGAGACCCAGTACTTC	TRBV7-9	TRBJ2-5	NA	NA
CAISESGDEQYF	TGTGCCATCAGTGAGTCCGGGGACGAGCAGTACTTC	TRBV10-3	TRBJ2-7	NA	NA
CASSAISSTENTEAFF	TGTGCCAGCAGCGCCATATCTTCGACGGAGAACACTGAAGCTTTCTTT	TRBV21-1	TRBJ1-1	NA	NA
CASTLRVGNEQFF	TGTGCCAGCACCCTTAGGGTAGGGAATGAGCAGTTCTTC	TRBV28	TRBJ2-1	NA	NA
CASSLVAGAHEQYF	TGTGCCAGCAGCTTAGTAGCGGGGGCCCACGAGCAGTACTTC	TRBV11-2	TRBJ2-7	once	TRBD2
CASTPSGGYNEQFF	TGTGCCAGTACCCCGAGCGGGGGCTACAATGAGCAGTTCTTC	TRBV19	TRBJ2-1	once	TRBD2
CASSQDRGRVYGYTF	TGCGCCAGCAGCCAAGATCGGGGCAGGGTCTATGGCTACACCTTC	TRBV4-3	TRBJ1-2	NA	NA
CASSFGQGAYTGELFF	TGTGCCAGCAGTTTCGGACAGGGGGCTTACACCGGGGAGCTGTTTTTT	TRBV28	TRBJ2-2	once	TRBD1